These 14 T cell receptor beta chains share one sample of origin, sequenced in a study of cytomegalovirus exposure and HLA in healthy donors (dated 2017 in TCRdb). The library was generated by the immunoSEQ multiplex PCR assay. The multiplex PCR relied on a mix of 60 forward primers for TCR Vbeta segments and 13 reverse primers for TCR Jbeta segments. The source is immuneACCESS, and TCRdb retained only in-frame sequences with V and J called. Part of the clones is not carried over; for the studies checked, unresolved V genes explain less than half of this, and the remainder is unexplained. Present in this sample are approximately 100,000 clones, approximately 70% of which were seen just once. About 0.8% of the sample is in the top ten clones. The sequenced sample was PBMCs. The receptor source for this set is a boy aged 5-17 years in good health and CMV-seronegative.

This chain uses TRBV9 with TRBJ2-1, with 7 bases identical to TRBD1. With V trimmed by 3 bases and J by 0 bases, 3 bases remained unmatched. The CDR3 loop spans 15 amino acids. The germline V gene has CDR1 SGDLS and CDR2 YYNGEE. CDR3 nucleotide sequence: TGTGCCAGCAGCGCATCAGGGGGCTCCTACAATGAGCAGTTCTTC. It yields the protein CASSASGGSYNEQFF.

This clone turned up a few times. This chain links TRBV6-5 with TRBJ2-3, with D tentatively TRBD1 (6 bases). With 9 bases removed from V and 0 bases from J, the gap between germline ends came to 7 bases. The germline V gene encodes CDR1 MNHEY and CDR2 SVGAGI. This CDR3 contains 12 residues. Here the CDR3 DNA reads TGTGCCAGTCAGGGGAGCACAGATACGCAGTATTTT. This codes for CASQGSTDTQYF.

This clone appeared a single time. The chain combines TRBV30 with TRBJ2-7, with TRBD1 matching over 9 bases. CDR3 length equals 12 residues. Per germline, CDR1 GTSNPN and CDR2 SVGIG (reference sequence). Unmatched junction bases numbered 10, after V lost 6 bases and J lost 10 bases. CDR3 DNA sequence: TGTGCCTGCGATCCGGGACAGGGTCCACAGTACTTC. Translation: CACDPGQGPQYF.

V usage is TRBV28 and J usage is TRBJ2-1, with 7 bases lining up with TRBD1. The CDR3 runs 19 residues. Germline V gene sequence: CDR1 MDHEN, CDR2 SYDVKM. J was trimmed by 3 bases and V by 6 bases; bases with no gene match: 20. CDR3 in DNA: TGTGCCAGCAGCACTGACAGGGAGAGCCCCCGCGAATTCTACAATGAGCAGTTCTTC. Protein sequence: CASSTDRESPREFYNEQFF.

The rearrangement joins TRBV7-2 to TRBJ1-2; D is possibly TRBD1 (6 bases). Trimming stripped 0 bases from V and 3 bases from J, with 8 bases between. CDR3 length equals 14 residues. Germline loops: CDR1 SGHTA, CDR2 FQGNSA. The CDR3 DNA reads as TGTGCCAGCAGCTTAGCAGGGGGAGACTATGGCTACACCTTC. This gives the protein CASSLAGGDYGYTF.

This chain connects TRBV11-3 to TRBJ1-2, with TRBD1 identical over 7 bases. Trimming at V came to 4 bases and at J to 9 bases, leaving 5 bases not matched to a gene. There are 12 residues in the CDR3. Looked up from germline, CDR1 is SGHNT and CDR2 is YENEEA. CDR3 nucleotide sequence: TGTGCCAGCAGCTCCTCGACAGGGCGCTACACCTTC. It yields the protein CASSSSTGRYTF.

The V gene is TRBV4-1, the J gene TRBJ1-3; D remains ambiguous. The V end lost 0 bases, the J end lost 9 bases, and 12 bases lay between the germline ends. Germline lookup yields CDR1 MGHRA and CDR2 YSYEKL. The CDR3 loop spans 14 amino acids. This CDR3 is CASSQDVRVATIYF. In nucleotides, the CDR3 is TGCGCCAGCAGCCAAGATGTTAGAGTCGCCACCATATATTTT.

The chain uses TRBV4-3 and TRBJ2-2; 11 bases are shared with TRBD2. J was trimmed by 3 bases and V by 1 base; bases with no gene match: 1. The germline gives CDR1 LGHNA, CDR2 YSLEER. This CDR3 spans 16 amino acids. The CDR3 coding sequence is TGCGCCAGCAGCCAAGCACTAGCGGGGGACACCGGGGAGCTGTTTTTT. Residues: CASSQALAGDTGELFF.

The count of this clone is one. The CDR3 DNA reads TGTGCCAGCAGACCCCCCGGGGTTTACGATTCACCCCTCCACTTT. Residues: CASRPPGVYDSPLHF. The V and J genes are TRBV7-2 and TRBJ1-6; no reliable D call. The ends were cut back, 6 bases at V and 8 bases at J, with 17 bases in the middle. CDR3 length: 15 residues. Germline loops: CDR1 SGHTA, CDR2 FQGNSA.

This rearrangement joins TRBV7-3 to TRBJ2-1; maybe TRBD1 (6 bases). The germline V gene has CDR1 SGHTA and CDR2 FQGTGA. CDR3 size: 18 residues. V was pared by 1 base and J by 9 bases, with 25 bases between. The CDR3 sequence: CASSLNVVVGVRGGEQFF. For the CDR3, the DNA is TGTGCCAGCAGCTTAAATGTAGTCGTTGGGGTCAGGGGTGGTGAGCAGTTCTTC.

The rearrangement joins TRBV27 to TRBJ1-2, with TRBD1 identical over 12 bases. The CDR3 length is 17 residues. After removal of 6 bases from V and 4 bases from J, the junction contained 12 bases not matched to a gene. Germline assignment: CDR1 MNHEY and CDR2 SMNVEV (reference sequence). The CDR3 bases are TGTGCCAGCAGCCTCCGGGACAGGGGGCGTAGTTTCTATGGCTACACCTTC. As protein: CASSLRDRGRSFYGYTF.

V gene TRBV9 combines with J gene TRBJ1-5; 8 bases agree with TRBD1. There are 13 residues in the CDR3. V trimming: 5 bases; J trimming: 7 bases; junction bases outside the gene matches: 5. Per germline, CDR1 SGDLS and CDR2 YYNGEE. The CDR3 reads CASSSGGGQPQHF. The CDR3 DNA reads TGTGCCAGCAGTTCAGGGGGCGGACAGCCCCAGCATTTT. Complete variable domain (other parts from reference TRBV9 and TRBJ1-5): DSGVTQTPKHLITATGQRVTLRCSPRSGDLSVYWYQQSLDQGLQFLIQYYNGEERAKGNILERFSAQQFPDLHSELNLSSLELGDSALYFCASSSGGGQPQHFGDGTRLSIL.

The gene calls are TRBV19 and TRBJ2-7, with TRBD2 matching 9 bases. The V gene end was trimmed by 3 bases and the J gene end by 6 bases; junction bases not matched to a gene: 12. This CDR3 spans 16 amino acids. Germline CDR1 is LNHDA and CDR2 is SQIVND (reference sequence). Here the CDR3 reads CASSIGTSYNPGEQYF. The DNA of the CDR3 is TGTGCCAGTAGTATTGGGACTAGCTACAACCCGGGCGAGCAGTACTTC.

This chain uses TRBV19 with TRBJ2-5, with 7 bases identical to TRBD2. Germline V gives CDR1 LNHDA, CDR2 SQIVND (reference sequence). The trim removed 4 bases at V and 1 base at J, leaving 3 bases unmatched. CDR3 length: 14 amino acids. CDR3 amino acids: CASSKGTTQETQYF. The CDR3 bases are TGTGCCAGTAGTAAGGGGACTACCCAAGAGACCCAGTACTTC.